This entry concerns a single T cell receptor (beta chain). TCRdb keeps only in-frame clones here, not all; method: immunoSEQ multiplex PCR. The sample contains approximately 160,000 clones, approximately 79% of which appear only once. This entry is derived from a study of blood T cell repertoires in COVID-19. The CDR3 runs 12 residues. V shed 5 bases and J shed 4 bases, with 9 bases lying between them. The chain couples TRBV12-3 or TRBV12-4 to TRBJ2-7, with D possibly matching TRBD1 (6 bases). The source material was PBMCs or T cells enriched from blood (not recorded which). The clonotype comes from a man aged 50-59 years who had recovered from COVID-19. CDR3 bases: TGTGCCAGCAGTAAACAGGGTTACGAGCAGTACTTC. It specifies CASSKQGYEQYF.